The 4 T cell receptor beta chains presented below share a single source sample, sequenced in a study of beta chain features in type 1 diabetes (dated 2018 in TCRdb). Libraries were made using the immunoSEQ multiplex PCR assay. All of the isolated RNA was reverse transcribed with the High Capacity cDNA Reverse Transcription Kit, so expressed TCRB transcripts were sequenced. TCRdb obtained this table from immuneACCESS and retained in-frame rearrangements with V and J assigned. These tables miss some clones; where compared with another copy, unresolved V genes account for less than half of the shortfall, and the remainder is unexplained. This sample holds roughly 400,000 clones; about 14% were observed only once. Jointly, the top ten make up roughly 0.04% of the sample. The sequenced material came from naive CD4+ T cells from blood. The cell subset or site label for this specimen denotes: true naive CD4+ T cells. These receptors were obtained from a man aged 25-45 years in good health.

This clone appeared a few times. J is TRBJ1-2 and V is TRBV10-3; D gene uncertain. Germline values: CDR1 ENHRY, CDR2 SYGVKD. This CDR3 has 11 residues. The V gene lost 2 bases and the J gene lost 8 bases, with 6 bases spanning the gap. DNA of the CDR3: TGTGCCATCAGTGAGACTACCGGCTACACCTTC. Amino acid sequence: CAISETTGYTF.

In this sample, this clone turned up a few times. DNA of the CDR3: TGTGCCAGCTCACCGGGCGGGACGAATCAGCCCCAGCATTTT. Translating it yields CASSPGGTNQPQHF. The chain couples TRBV18 to TRBJ1-5; tentative D call: TRBD1 (5 bases). This CDR3 spans 14 amino acids. Germline V gene data show CDR1 as KGHSH and CDR2 as LQKENI. The V end was cut by 3 bases, the J end by 4 bases, with 10 bases between.

This clone has a handful of counts. This chain joins TRBV6-6 and TRBJ2-1; no clear D. Germline CDR1 MNHNY, CDR2 SVGAGI (reference sequence). Trimming took 6 bases from V and 0 from J, leaving 6 bases between them. CDR3 length: 13 residues. The CDR3 reads CASRISSYNEQFF. The CDR3 DNA follows: TGTGCCAGCAGAATTAGCTCCTACAATGAGCAGTTCTTC.

The rearrangement joins TRBV13 to TRBJ2-1; D gene ambiguous. The CDR3 runs to 14 residues. Trimming shortened V by 1 base and J by 7 bases, and 11 bases separated the two germline ends. The germline V gene encodes CDR1 PRHDT and CDR2 FYEKMQ (reference sequence). For the CDR3, the DNA is TGTGCCAGCAGCTTAGTTCTAGTCAGGAATGAGCAGTTCTTC. It encodes CASSLVLVRNEQFF. Variable domain in full (rest from reference TRBV13 and TRBJ2-1): AAGVIQSPRHLIKEKRETATLKCYPIPRHDTVYWYQQGPGQDPQFLISFYEKMQSDKGSIPDRFSAQQFSDYHSELNMSSLELGDSALYFCASSLVLVRNEQFFGPGTRLTVL.